This TCR beta chain originates from a study of cytomegalovirus exposure and HLA in healthy donors. A multiplex PCR was run with 60 Vbeta primers and 13 Jbeta primers. Produced via immunoSEQ multiplex PCR; TCRdb's table is partial and in-frame only. This specimen shows about 130,000 clones; the ten leading clones hold 1.6%. Per the germline V gene, CDR1 is KGHSH and CDR2 is LQKENI. This CDR3 has 19 residues. Trimming removed 3 bases from V and 2 bases from J; junction bases left unmatched: 10. The chain uses TRBV18 and TRBJ2-3; TRBD2 matches at 14 bases. This clonotype was sampled from a middle-aged woman in good health and CMV-seropositive. Material: PBMCs. CDR3 amino acids: CASSPPGTSGRPPTDTQYF. CDR3 sequence (DNA): TGTGCCAGCTCACCCCCCGGGACTAGCGGGAGACCTCCCACAGATACGCAGTATTTT.